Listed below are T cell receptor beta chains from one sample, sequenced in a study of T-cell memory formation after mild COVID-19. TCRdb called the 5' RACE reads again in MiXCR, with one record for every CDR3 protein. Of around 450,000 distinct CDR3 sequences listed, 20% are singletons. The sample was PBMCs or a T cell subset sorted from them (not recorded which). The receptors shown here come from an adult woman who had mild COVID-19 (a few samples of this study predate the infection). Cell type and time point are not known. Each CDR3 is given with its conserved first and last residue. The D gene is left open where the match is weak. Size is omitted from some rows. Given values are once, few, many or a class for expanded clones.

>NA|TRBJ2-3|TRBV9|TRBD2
TGTGCCAGCAGCGTAGGTAGCGGGGGATCCGACACAGATACGCAGTATTTT
CASSVGSGGSDTDTQYF
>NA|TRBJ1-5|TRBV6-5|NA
TGTGCCAGCAGTTACTCAGTACTTAGCAATCAGCCCCAGCATTTT
CASSYSVLSNQPQHF
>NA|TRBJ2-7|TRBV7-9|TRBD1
TGTGCCAGCAGCTCCACAGGGGGCGAGTCGAGCTACGAGCAGTACTTC
CASSSTGGESSYEQYF
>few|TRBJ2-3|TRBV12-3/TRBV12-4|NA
TGTGCCAGCAGTTTCGCGGGGGCGAGGGATACGCAGTATTTT
CASSFAGARDTQYF
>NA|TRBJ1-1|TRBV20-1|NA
TGCAGTGCTAGAATACAGCCGAACACTGAAGCTTTCTTT
CSARIQPNTEAFF
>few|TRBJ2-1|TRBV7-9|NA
TGTGCCAGCAGACTCGGGACTGCCCTAGAAGTGGAGCAGTTCTTC
CASRLGTALEVEQFF
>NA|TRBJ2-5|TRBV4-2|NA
TGTGCCAGCAGCCAATCCCCCGCCGAAGAGACCCAGTACTTC
CASSQSPAEETQYF
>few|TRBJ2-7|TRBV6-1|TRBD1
TGTGCCAGCAGTTTTCGGTCCGGGACAGTCTACGAGCAGTACTTC
CASSFRSGTVYEQYF
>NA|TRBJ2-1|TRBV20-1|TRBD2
TGCAGTGCTCCCGATAGCGGGAGCTCCTACAATGAGCAGTTCTTC
CSAPDSGSSYNEQFF
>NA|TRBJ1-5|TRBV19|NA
TGTGCCAGTAGTATGGAGGGGGATCAGCCCCAGCATTTT
CASSMEGDQPQHF
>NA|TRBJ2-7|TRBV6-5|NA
TGTGCCAGCAGTTACAGGTTTGGCGAAGCGTTGCTTTCCTACGAGCAGTACTTC
CASSYRFGEALLSYEQYF
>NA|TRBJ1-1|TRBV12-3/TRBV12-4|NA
TGTGCCAGCACCACGGAGGGTGGGACGACTGAAGCTTTCTTT
CASTTEGGTTEAFF
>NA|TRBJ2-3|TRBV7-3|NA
TGTGCCAGCAGCTTCGGGGGTGGGATAGATACGCAGTATTTT
CASSFGGGIDTQYF
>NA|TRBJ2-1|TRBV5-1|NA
TGCGCCAGCAGCTCCTCTGAGGGTCCGGGTAGTGAGCAGTTCTTC
CASSSSEGPGSEQFF
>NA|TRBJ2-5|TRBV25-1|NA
TGTGCCAGCGGTTCTAGCGCCAACCAAGAGACCCAGTACTTC
CASGSSANQETQYF
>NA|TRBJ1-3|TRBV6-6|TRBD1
TGTGCCAGCAGTGCCGACAGGGTTAAGTCTGGAAACACCATATATTTT
CASSADRVKSGNTIYF
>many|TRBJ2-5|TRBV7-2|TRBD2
TGTGCCAGCAGCTTCGATAGCGGGAGGGGAGAGACCCAGTACTTC
CASSFDSGRGETQYF
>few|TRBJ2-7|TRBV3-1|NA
TGTGCCAGCAGCCCCCCTCTCCGGGACTCGTATTACGAGCAGTACTTC
CASSPPLRDSYYEQYF
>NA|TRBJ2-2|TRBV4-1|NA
TGCGCCAGCAGCCAAGATCCCGAAGCGAACACCGGGGAGCTGTTTTTT
CASSQDPEANTGELFF
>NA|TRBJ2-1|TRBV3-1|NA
TGTGCCAGCAGCCGCCAACTCGCGGGGAAGGATGAGCAGTTCTTC
CASSRQLAGKDEQFF